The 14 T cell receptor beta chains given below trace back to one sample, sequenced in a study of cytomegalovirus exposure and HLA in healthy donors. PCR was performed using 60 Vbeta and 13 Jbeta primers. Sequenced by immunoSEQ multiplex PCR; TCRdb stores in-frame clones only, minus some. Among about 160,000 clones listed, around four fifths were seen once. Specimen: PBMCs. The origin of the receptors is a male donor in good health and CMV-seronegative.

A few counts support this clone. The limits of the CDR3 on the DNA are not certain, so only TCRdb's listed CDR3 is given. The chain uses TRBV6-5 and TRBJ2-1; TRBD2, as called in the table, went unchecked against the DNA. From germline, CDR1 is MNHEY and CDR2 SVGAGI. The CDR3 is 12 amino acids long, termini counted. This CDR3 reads CASSSSGGQQFF.

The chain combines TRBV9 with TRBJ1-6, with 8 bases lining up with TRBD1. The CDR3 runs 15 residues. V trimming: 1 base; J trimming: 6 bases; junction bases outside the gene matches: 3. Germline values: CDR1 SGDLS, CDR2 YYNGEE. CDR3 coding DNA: TGTGCCAGCAGCGTACGGACAGGGAGTAATTCACCCCTCCACTTT. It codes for CASSVRTGSNSPLHF.

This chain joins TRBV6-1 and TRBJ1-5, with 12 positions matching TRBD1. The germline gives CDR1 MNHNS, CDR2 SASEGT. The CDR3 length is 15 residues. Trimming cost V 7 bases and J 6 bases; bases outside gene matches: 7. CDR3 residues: CASTGTGGSPQPQHF. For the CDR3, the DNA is TGTGCCAGCACTGGGACAGGGGGCTCCCCTCAGCCCCAGCATTTT.

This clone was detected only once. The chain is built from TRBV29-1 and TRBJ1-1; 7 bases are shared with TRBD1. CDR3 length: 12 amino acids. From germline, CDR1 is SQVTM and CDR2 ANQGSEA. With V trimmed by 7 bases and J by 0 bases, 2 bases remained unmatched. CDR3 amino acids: CSGGQMNTEAFF. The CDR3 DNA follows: TGCAGCGGGGGACAGATGAACACTGAAGCTTTCTTT.

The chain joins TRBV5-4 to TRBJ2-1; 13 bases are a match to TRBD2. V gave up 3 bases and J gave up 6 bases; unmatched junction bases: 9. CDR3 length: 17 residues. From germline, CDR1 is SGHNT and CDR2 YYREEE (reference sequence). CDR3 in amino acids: CASSWRWTSGGFNEQFF. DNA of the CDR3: TGTGCCAGCAGCTGGCGATGGACTAGCGGGGGTTTCAATGAGCAGTTCTTC.

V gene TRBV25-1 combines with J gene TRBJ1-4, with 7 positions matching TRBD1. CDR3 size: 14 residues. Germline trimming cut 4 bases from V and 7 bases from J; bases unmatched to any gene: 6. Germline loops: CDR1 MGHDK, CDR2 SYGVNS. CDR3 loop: CASSADRAGEKLFF. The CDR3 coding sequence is TGTGCCAGCAGTGCCGACAGGGCCGGTGAAAAACTGTTTTTT. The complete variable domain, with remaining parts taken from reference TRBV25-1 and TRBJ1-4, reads EADIYQTPRYLVIGTGKKITLECSQTMGHDKMYWYQQDPGMELHLIHYSYGVNSTEKGDLSSESTVSRIRTEHFPLTLESARPSHTSQYLCASSADRAGEKLFFGSGTQLSVL.

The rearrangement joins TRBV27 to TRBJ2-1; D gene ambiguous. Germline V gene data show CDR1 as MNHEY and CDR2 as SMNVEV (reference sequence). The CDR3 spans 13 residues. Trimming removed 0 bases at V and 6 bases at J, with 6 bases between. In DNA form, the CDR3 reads TGTGCCAGCAGTTTATCGGAGAGCAATGAGCAGTTCTTC. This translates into CASSLSESNEQFF.

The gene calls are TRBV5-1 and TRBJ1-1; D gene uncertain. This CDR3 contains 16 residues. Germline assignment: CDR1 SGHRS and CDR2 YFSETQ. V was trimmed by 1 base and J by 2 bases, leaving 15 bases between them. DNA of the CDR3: TGCGCCAGCAGCTTGTTTTTGGCGGGAACTAACACTGAAGCTTTCTTT. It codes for CASSLFLAGTNTEAFF.

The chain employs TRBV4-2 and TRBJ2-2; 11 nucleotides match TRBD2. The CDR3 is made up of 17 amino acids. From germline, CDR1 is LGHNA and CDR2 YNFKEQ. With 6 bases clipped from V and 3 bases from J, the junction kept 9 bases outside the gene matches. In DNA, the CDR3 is TGTGCCAGCAGAGTCCTAGCGGGAGGCAAGGACACCGGGGAGCTGTTTTTT. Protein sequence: CASRVLAGGKDTGELFF.

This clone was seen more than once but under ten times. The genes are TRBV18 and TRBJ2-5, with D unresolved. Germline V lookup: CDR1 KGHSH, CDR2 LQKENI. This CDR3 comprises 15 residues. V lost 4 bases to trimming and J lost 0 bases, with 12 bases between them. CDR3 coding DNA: TGTGCCAGCTCACAAAGCGTTCTCGACCAAGAGACCCAGTACTTC. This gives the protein CASSQSVLDQETQYF.

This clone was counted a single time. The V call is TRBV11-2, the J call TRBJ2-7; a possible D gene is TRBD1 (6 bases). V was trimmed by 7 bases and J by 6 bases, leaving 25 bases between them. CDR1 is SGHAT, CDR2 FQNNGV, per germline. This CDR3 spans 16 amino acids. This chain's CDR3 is CASTLAAVGARGEQYF. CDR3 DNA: TGTGCCAGCACCCTAGCCGCGGTGGGGGCGAGGGGCGAGCAGTACTTC.

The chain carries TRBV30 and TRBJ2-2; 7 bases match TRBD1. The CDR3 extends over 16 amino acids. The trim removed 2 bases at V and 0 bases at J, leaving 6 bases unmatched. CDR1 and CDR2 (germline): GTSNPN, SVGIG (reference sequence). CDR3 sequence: CAWSFRTGANTGELFF. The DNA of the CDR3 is TGTGCCTGGAGTTTCCGGACAGGAGCGAACACCGGGGAGCTGTTTTTT.

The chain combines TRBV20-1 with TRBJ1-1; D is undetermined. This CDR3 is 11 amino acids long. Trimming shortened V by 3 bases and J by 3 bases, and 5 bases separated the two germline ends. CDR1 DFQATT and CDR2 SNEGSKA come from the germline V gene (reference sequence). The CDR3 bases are TGCAGTGCTAGGGTAGACACTGAAGCTTTCTTT. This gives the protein CSARVDTEAFF.

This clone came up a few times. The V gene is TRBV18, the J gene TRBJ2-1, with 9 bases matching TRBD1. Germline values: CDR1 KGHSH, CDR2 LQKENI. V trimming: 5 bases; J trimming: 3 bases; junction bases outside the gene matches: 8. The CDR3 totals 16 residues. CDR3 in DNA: TGTGCCAGCTCAGCCGGGACAGGGACCGTCTACAATGAGCAGTTCTTC. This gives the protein CASSAGTGTVYNEQFF.